Shown below are 20 T cell receptor beta chains from a single sample sequenced in a study of shared clonotypes between healthy human individuals. CD45RO-negative CD8 cells positively selected for CCR7 made up the naive population, which excluded terminally differentiated effector memory CD45RA+ cells. Libraries were prepared by immunoSEQ multiplex PCR; TCRdb keeps only in-frame clonotypes and omits some of them. The table has around 600,000 clones, 85% to 95% seen once. The sample consisted of naive CD8+ T cells sorted from blood. The source of these receptors is a woman younger than 45 in good health.

The chain uses TRBV14 and TRBJ2-1; 11 nucleotides align to TRBD2. The trim removed 2 bases at V and 7 bases at J, leaving 4 bases unmatched. CDR1 and CDR2 from the germline V gene are SGHDN and FVKESK. This CDR3 spans 15 amino acids. CDR3 bases: TGTGCCAGCAGCCAAACTAGCGGGAGTTGGAATGAGCAGTTCTTC. Translating gives CASSQTSGSWNEQFF.

The chain joins TRBV9 to TRBJ2-7; a weak D match, TRBD2 (5 bases). Deletions cut 0 bases from V and 5 bases from J, with 12 bases between. Germline V gene data show CDR1 as SGDLS and CDR2 as YYNGEE. This CDR3 region has 14 residues. The CDR3 reads CASSVGGMVDEQYF. Here the CDR3 DNA reads TGTGCCAGCAGCGTAGGAGGGATGGTCGACGAGCAGTACTTC.

This chain joins TRBV18 and TRBJ2-5, with D tentatively TRBD2 (5 bases). This CDR3 is built from 16 residues. The V gene lost 4 bases and the J gene lost 2 bases, with 17 bases spanning the gap. CDR1 and CDR2 from the germline V gene are KGHSH and LQKENI. The CDR3, as DNA: TGTGCCAGCTCACACGTGGCGGGCAGAACACAAGAGACCCAGTACTTC. Translated, it gives CASSHVAGRTQETQYF. Full variable domain (rest looked up from reference TRBV18 and TRBJ2-5): NAGVMQNPRHLVRRRGQEARLRCSPMKGHSHVYWYRQLPEEGLKFMVYLQKENIIDESGMPKERFSAEFPKEGPSILRIQQVVRGDSAAYFCASSHVAGRTQETQYFGPGTRLLVL.

The genes are TRBV27 and TRBJ2-3, with 12 nucleotides matching TRBD2. Germline loops: CDR1 MNHEY, CDR2 SMNVEV (reference sequence). Trimming took 5 bases from V and 4 from J; bases not matched to a gene: 7. The CDR3 totals 16 residues. CDR3 nucleotide sequence: TGTGCCAGCAGTCTAATACTAGCGGGAGGTGCAGATACGCAGTATTTT. Amino acid sequence: CASSLILAGGADTQYF.

The rearrangement joins TRBV7-8 to TRBJ2-7; a possible D gene is TRBD2 (5 bases). The V gene lost 5 bases and the J gene lost 0 bases, with 11 bases spanning the gap. Germline V CDR1 and CDR2: SGHVS, FQNEAQ. The CDR3 is 14 residues long. In DNA form, the CDR3 reads TGTGCCAGCAGCCCGAGGGCAGGCTCCTACGAGCAGTACTTC. Translation gives CASSPRAGSYEQYF. The whole variable domain, remainder taken from reference TRBV7-8 and TRBJ2-7, is GAGVSQSPRYKVAKRGQDVALRCDPISGHVSLFWYQQALGQGPEFLTYFQNEAQLDKSGLPSDRFFAERPEGSVSTLKIQRTQQEDSAVYLCASSPRAGSYEQYFGPGTRLTVT.

CDR3 DNA sequence: TGTGCCAGCAGTTTAGAGGGGATAGCGGGGTTCTACAATGAGCAGTTCTTC. As protein: CASSLEGIAGFYNEQFF. V and J are TRBV28 and TRBJ2-1, with 8 bases aligning to TRBD2. The CDR3 runs 17 residues. Trimming at V came to 2 bases and at J to 3 bases, leaving 9 bases not matched to a gene. Looked up from germline, CDR1 is MDHEN and CDR2 is SYDVKM.

The chain carries TRBV9 and TRBJ1-2, with 8 bases that match TRBD1. J lost 8 bases, V lost 0 bases, and 6 bases had no gene match. The CDR3 length is 14 residues. Germline V gene sequence: CDR1 SGDLS, CDR2 YYNGEE. The CDR3 bases are TGTGCCAGCAGCGTAGGAGCAGGGGGCTCGGGCTACACCTTC. This sequence encodes CASSVGAGGSGYTF.

The chain has TRBV7-8 and TRBJ2-1; 14 nucleotides line up with TRBD2. Unmatched junction bases numbered 7, after V lost 2 bases and J lost 7 bases. The CDR3 consists of 17 residues. CDR1 and CDR2 from the germline V gene are SGHVS and FQNEAQ. The CDR3 loop reads CASSLNTRLAGGNEQFF. The CDR3 nucleotides are TGTGCCAGCAGCTTAAATACCAGACTAGCGGGAGGGAATGAGCAGTTCTTC.

This chain links TRBV29-1 with TRBJ2-1, with 9 bases lining up with TRBD2. V gave up 6 bases and J gave up 6 bases; unmatched junction bases: 9. Per germline, CDR1 SQVTM and CDR2 ANQGSEA. The CDR3 sequence is 14 residues long. Here the CDR3 reads CSVEPGLASNEQFF. In nucleotides, the CDR3 is TGCAGCGTCGAGCCGGGACTAGCCAGCAATGAGCAGTTCTTC.

This chain joins TRBV19 and TRBJ2-7; D ambiguous. With 5 bases removed from V and 4 bases from J, the gap between germline ends came to 15 bases. Germline CDR1 LNHDA, CDR2 SQIVND (reference sequence). This CDR3 has 14 residues. The CDR3 coding sequence is TGTGCCAGTAGTGTTCGGGCCGAACTGTACGAGCAGTACTTC. It translates to CASSVRAELYEQYF.

CDR3 in amino acids: CASSARLAGYEQYF. The CDR3 DNA follows: TGTGCCAGCAGTGCCCGACTAGCGGGTTACGAGCAGTACTTC. This chain links TRBV6-1 with TRBJ2-7; 10 bases are a match to TRBD2. This CDR3 comprises 14 residues. Germline V lookup: CDR1 MNHNS, CDR2 SASEGT. After removal of 4 bases from V and 4 bases from J, the junction contained 4 bases not matched to a gene.

V and J are TRBV27 and TRBJ1-2, with 10 positions matching TRBD1. Germline V gene sequence: CDR1 MNHEY, CDR2 SMNVEV (reference sequence). V was clipped by 7 bases and J by 6 bases; unmatched bases: 8. This CDR3 has 14 residues. CDR3 sequence reads: CASTGTGVGHGYTF. The CDR3 region has the DNA TGTGCCAGCACGGGGACAGGGGTCGGCCATGGCTACACCTTC.

The genes are TRBV19 and TRBJ2-7, with 9 bases matching TRBD1. Germline V CDR1 and CDR2: LNHDA, SQIVND (reference sequence). The CDR3 runs 15 residues. The J segment lost 7 bases and the V segment lost 6 bases, leaving 13 bases of the junction unmatched. CDR3 nucleotides: TGTGCCAGTAGCTCCCGGGACAGGGCGGCGAGTGAGCAGTACTTC. This codes for CASSSRDRAASEQYF.

The chain recombines TRBV7-9 with TRBJ2-2; the match to TRBD1 covers 7 bases. V shed 5 bases, J shed 5 bases, and the junction held 8 bases outside the gene matches. CDR3 size: 15 residues. From germline, CDR1 is SEHNR and CDR2 FQNEAQ (reference sequence). CDR3 sequence (DNA): TGTGCCAGCAGCCACCCACAGGGGCGGACCGGGGAGCTGTTTTTT. It is translated as CASSHPQGRTGELFF.

The V call is TRBV7-3, the J call TRBJ2-2; 9 bases line up with TRBD2. Germline V gene data show CDR1 as SGHTA and CDR2 as FQGTGA. The CDR3 loop spans 16 amino acids. V shed 5 bases, J shed 8 bases, and the junction held 12 bases outside the gene matches. The CDR3 coding sequence is TGTGCCAGCAGCCCCCGAGGGGCGGGAGGGCAGGGGGAGCTGTTTTTT. It codes for CASSPRGAGGQGELFF.

The rearrangement links TRBV19 to TRBJ1-1, with 7 bases aligning to TRBD1. With 5 bases clipped from V and 0 bases from J, the junction kept 6 bases outside the gene matches. Germline V lookup: CDR1 LNHDA, CDR2 SQIVND (reference sequence). The CDR3 loop spans 15 amino acids. The chain's CDR3 is CASSGDRHLNTEAFF. The CDR3 DNA reads TGTGCCAGTAGTGGGGACAGACACTTGAACACTGAAGCTTTCTTT.

V is TRBV5-1 and J is TRBJ2-7; 8 bases match TRBD1. The J segment lost 5 bases and the V segment lost 3 bases, leaving 7 bases of the junction unmatched. The CDR3 has 14 amino acids. Germline V gene lookup returns CDR1 SGHRS and CDR2 YFSETQ. The CDR3 DNA is TGCGCCAGCAGCTGGACAGGGAACATAAACGAGCAGTACTTC. Protein sequence: CASSWTGNINEQYF.

This clone has just one count. The gene calls are TRBV6-5 and TRBJ2-5; D is perhaps TRBD1 (6 bases). There are 15 residues in the CDR3. Trimming took 7 bases from V and 2 from J, leaving 17 bases between them. Germline V lookup: CDR1 MNHEY, CDR2 SVGAGI. The CDR3 sequence: CASTATGSSQETQYF. In nucleotides, the CDR3 is TGTGCCAGCACTGCAACAGGGTCCTCTCAAGAGACCCAGTACTTC.

CDR3 sequence: CASSPAPDEQFF. CDR3 nucleotides: TGTGCCAGCAGTCCCGCCCCGGATGAGCAGTTCTTC. This chain uses TRBV28 with TRBJ2-1; no definite D call. This CDR3 has 12 residues. Germline V gives CDR1 MDHEN, CDR2 SYDVKM. V dropped 5 bases and J dropped 8 bases, with 10 bases sitting between them.

As concerns this clone: One junction end disagrees with the germline gene, perhaps due to a read error. The rearrangement joins TRBV5-1 to TRBJ2-7; 10 positions match TRBD2. The CDR3 runs to 15 residues. The V gene's germline CDR1 is SGHRS and CDR2 YFSETQ. The CDR3 region is CASSLASGSSSEQYF. The DNA of the CDR3 is TGCGCCAGCAGCTTGGCTAGCGGGAGCTCCTCCGAGCAGTACTTC.